The 7 T cell receptor beta chains below were found in one sample sequenced in a study of T cell changes during pregnancy in multiple sclerosis. Sequencing used immunoSEQ multiplex PCR; TCRdb keeps in-frame clones, though not all of them. The sample has tens of thousands of clones; approximately 94% are singletons. This specimen consisted of CD4+ T cells from peripheral blood mononuclear cells, obtained before pregnancy. All receptors derive from a female donor with multiple sclerosis, enrolled in a pregnancy study.

The chain has TRBV23-1 and TRBJ2-1; no clear D. TRBV23-1 is an ORF; its function is uncertain. Trimming removed 1 base from V and 6 bases from J, with 16 bases in between. The CDR3 contains 16 residues. In nucleotides, the CDR3 is TGCGCCAGCAGTCAATGGCCGGCCCAGGTACCCAATGAGCAGTTCTTC. Its translation: CASSQWPAQVPNEQFF.

The chain couples TRBV7-6 to TRBJ2-6; D may be TRBD2 (5 bases). V was shortened by 5 bases and J by 5 bases, with 22 bases between the two germline ends. This CDR3 has 18 residues. Germline values: CDR1 SGHVS, CDR2 FNYEAQ. CDR3 nucleotide sequence: TGTGCCAGCAGCCCAACACCTAATAGAGGGCGTAGGGCCAACGTCCTGACTTTC. Translating gives CASSPTPNRGRRANVLTF.

In nucleotides, the CDR3 is TGTGCCAGCACCGCCCCAGGGGGGATCGAGCAGTACTTC. Translated: CASTAPGGIEQYF. J is TRBJ2-7 and V is TRBV27; D is possibly TRBD1 (7 bases). CDR1 MNHEY and CDR2 SMNVEV come from the germline V gene (reference sequence). V was shortened by 7 bases and J by 6 bases, with 16 bases between the two germline ends. CDR3 length equals 13 residues.

The chain links TRBV6-6 to TRBJ1-2; D unresolved. CDR3 length: 15 amino acids. V was clipped by 0 bases and J by 1 base, with 9 bases between them. In germline, CDR1 is MNHNY, CDR2 SVGAGI (reference sequence). The CDR3 DNA reads as TGTGCCAGCAGTTACTCGATTGCCAGTAACTATGGCTACACCTTC. Translation gives CASSYSIASNYGYTF.

The rearrangement uses TRBV27 and TRBJ1-1; possible D gene TRBD1, 5 bases. V shed 7 bases and J shed 1 base, with 13 bases lying between them. The CDR3 has 14 amino acids. Germline V lookup: CDR1 MNHEY, CDR2 SMNVEV (reference sequence). The CDR3 reads CASKAVQGNTEAFF. The CDR3 DNA reads as TGTGCCAGCAAGGCGGTCCAGGGGAACACTGAAGCTTTCTTT.

The chain joins TRBV5-1 to TRBJ2-5; D unclear. V was shortened by 1 base and J by 5 bases, with 6 bases between the two germline ends. Germline assignment: CDR1 SGHRS and CDR2 YFSETQ. The CDR3 loop spans 12 amino acids. The CDR3 DNA reads as TGCGCCAGCAGCTTGTTCCAGGAGACCCAGTACTTC. As protein: CASSLFQETQYF.

The V and J genes are TRBV29-1 and TRBJ2-2; 10 positions match TRBD2. The CDR3 sequence is 16 residues long. Unmatched junction bases numbered 13, after V lost 6 bases and J lost 6 bases. In germline, CDR1 is SQVTM, CDR2 ANQGSEA. CDR3 sequence (DNA): TGCAGCGTCCTAGCCGGAGGACTAGCGGTGGCCGGGGAGCTGTTTTTT. Encoded protein: CSVLAGGLAVAGELFF.